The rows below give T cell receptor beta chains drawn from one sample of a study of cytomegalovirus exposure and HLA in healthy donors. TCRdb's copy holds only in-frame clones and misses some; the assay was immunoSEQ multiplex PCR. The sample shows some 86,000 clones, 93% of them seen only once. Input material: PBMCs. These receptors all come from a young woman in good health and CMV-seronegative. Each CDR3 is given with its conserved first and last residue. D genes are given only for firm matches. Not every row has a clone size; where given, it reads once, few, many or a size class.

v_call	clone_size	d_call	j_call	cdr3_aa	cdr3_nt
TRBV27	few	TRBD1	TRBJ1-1	CAGQGNTEAFF	TGTGCGGGACAGGGGAACACTGAAGCTTTCTTT
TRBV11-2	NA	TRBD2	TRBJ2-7	CASSSLAGGRYEQYF	TGTGCCAGCAGCTCCCTAGCGGGAGGGCGGTACGAGCAGTACTTC
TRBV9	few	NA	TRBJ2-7	CASSPTGPSSYEQYF	TGTGCCAGCAGCCCGACAGGTCCGAGCTCCTACGAGCAGTACTTC
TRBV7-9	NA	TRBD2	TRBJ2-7	CASSSERGFHEQYF	TGTGCCAGCAGCTCGGAGCGGGGGTTCCACGAGCAGTACTTC
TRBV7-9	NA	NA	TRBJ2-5	CASSGGIGLTQETQYF	TGTGCCAGCAGCGGAGGCATCGGCCTGACCCAAGAGACCCAGTACTTC
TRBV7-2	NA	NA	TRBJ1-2	CASSLGQLYGYTF	TGTGCCAGCAGCTTAGGACAGCTCTATGGCTACACCTTC
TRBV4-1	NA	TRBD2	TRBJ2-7	CASSQEGGGPNYEQYF	TGCGCCAGCAGCCAAGAGGGCGGGGGGCCGAACTACGAGCAGTACTTC
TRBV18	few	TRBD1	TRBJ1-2	CASSQLGQADGYTF	TGTGCCAGCTCACAGCTGGGACAGGCCGATGGCTACACCTTC
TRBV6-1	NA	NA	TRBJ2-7	CASRKGQLSSYEQYF	TGTGCCAGCAGAAAAGGACAGTTGAGCTCCTACGAGCAGTACTTC
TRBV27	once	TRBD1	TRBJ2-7	CASSLSGTVSYEQYF	TGTGCCAGCAGTTTATCAGGGACAGTGTCCTACGAGCAGTACTTC
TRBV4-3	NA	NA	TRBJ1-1	CASSQGARDGTEAFF	TGCGCCAGCAGCCAAGGGGCCAGAGATGGTACTGAAGCTTTCTTT
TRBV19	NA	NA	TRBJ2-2	CASSIRVGTGTGELFF	TGTGCCAGTAGTATTAGGGTTGGGACTGGAACCGGGGAGCTGTTTTTT
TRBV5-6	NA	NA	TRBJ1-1	CASSLVRLSEAFF	TGTGCCAGCAGCTTGGTGCGGCTATCTGAAGCTTTCTTT
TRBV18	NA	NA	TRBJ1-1	CASSPVQGNTEAFF	TGTGCCAGCTCTCCCGTCCAGGGGAACACTGAAGCTTTCTTT
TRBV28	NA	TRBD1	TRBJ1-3	CASSRQGGNTIYF	TGTGCCAGCAGCCGACAGGGGGGAAACACCATATATTTT
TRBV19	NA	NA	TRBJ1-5	CASSPTGRKSQPQHF	TGTGCCAGTAGCCCGACAGGAAGGAAAAGTCAGCCCCAGCATTTT
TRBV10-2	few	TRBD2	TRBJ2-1	CASSEPLAGGINEQFF	TGCGCCAGCAGTGAACCCCTAGCGGGAGGGATCAATGAGCAGTTCTTC
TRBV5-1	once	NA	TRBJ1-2	CASSLGQGRSGYTF	TGCGCCAGCAGCCTGGGGCAGGGGCGCTCTGGCTACACCTTC
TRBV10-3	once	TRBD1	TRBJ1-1	CAIGTGDNTEAFF	TGTGCCATTGGGACAGGGGATAACACTGAAGCTTTCTTT
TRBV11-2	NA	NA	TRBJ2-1	CASSFYGGSSYNEQFF	TGTGCCAGCAGCTTTTATGGGGGGAGCTCCTACAATGAGCAGTTCTTC
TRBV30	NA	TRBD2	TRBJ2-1	CAWTYSSGGAGEQFF	TGTGCCTGGACTTACTCCAGCGGGGGGGCGGGTGAGCAGTTCTTC
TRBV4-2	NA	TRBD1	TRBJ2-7	CASGIIRGQGSYEQYF	TGTGCCAGCGGAATTATAAGAGGACAGGGGTCCTACGAGCAGTACTTC
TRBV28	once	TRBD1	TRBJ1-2	CASSSRGHGYTF	TGTGCCAGCAGTAGCAGGGGGCATGGCTACACCTTC
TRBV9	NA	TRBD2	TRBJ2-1	CASSVVAGGPNEQFF	TGTGCCAGCAGCGTGGTAGCGGGAGGGCCCAATGAGCAGTTCTTC
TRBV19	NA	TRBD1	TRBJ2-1	CAIGGTGVNEQFF	TGTGCCATAGGGGGGACAGGGGTGAATGAGCAGTTCTTC
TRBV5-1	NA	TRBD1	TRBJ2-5	CASSSGTVYQETQYF	TGCGCCAGCAGCTCCGGGACAGTCTACCAAGAGACCCAGTACTTC
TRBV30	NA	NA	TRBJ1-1	CAWTRQSNTEAFF	TGTGCCTGGACCAGGCAATCGAACACTGAAGCTTTCTTT
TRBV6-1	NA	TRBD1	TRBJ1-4	CASSGPTGVNEKLFF	TGTGCCAGCAGTGGCCCAACAGGGGTTAATGAAAAACTGTTTTTT
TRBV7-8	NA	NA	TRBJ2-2	CASSLPLRLGPTGELFF	TGTGCCAGCAGCTTACCCCTGCGGTTGGGGCCAACCGGGGAGCTGTTTTTT
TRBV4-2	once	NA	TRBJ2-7	CASSSPGHWTSPPEQYF	TGTGCCAGCAGCTCGCCGGGACATTGGACTTCACCACCCGAGCAGTACTTC
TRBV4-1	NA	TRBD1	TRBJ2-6	CASSQDRVSFGANVLTF	TGCGCCAGCAGCCAGGACAGGGTTTCGTTTGGGGCCAACGTCCTGACTTTC
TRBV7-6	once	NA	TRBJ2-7	CASSLSGGGSEQYF	TGTGCCAGCAGCTTATCCGGGGGTGGTTCCGAGCAGTACTTC
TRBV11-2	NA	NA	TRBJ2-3	CASSLDPRDADTQYF	TGTGCCAGCAGCTTAGATCCCAGGGATGCAGATACGCAGTATTTT
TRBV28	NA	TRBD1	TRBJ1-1	CASSETGDLDTEAFF	TGTGCCAGCAGTGAAACAGGGGATCTTGACACTGAAGCTTTCTTT
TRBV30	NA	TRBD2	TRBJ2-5	CALGLLSGEGTQYF	TGTGCCTTGGGACTACTTTCGGGAGAAGGGACCCAGTACTTC
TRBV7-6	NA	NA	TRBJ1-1	CASSISNRNTEAFF	TGTGCCAGCAGCATCTCGAATAGGAACACTGAAGCTTTCTTT
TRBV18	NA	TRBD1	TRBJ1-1	CASSPTGQGAGVTEAFF	TGTGCCAGCTCACCTACGGGACAGGGGGCGGGGGTCACTGAAGCTTTCTTT
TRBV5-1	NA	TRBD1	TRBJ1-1	CASSLGQGGEAFF	TGCGCCAGCAGCCTGGGACAGGGTGGTGAAGCTTTCTTT
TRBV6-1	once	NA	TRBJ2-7	CASKGTLLAEQYF	TGTGCCAGCAAAGGGACTCTTCTAGCCGAGCAGTACTTC
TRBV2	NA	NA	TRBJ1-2	CASTGKQNNYGYTF	TGTGCCAGCACCGGTAAACAGAATAACTATGGCTACACCTTC
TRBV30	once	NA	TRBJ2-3	CAWAGFSTDTQYF	TGTGCCTGGGCAGGGTTTAGCACAGATACGCAGTATTTT
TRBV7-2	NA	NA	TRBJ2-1	CASSPVSPPYNEQFF	TGTGCCAGCAGCCCAGTGTCACCTCCTTACAATGAGCAGTTCTTC
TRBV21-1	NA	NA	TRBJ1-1	CASILPGEVNTEAFF	TGTGCCAGCATCCTCCCAGGGGAAGTGAACACTGAAGCTTTCTTT